The present T cell receptor beta chain was sequenced within a study of T cells after yellow fever vaccination. Looking at the study overall: Any fraction with a low cell number was prepared using SMART-Seq v4 Ultra Low Input. Study-level findings and limits: Primary-vaccination clones mostly resurfaced post-booster (roughly 97% CD4, 85% to 90% CD8).

In its sample, this clonotype was seen a few times. The antigen is undetermined. TCRdb independently ran MiXCR on the 5' RACE reads; one entry per CDR3 protein. The sample has 450,000 to 550,000 distinct CDR3 sequences; just over 20% are singletons. The V gene's germline CDR1 is SGHDT and CDR2 YYEEEE. The V end was cut by 5 bases, the J end by 12 bases, with 24 bases between. The CDR3 has 14 amino acids. The source is a man aged 18 to 29 who received the YFV17D yellow fever vaccine. Source: PBMCs, taken 21 days after the first yellow fever vaccination. V is TRBV5-6 and J is TRBJ2-7; tentatively, D is TRBD1 or TRBD2 (6 bases each). The DNA for the CDR3 is TGTGCCAGCAGTTCGGGACACTCCTTAGCGGCGCGGTACGTC. It specifies CASSSGHSLAARYV.